This T cell receptor beta chain was captured in a study of CD8 T cells in Susac syndrome. When the RNA was reverse transcribed, random hexamers were used with an input of roughly 0.45 to 1 ug. From the immunoSEQ multiplex PCR reads, TCRdb called clonotypes with MiXCR, one entry per CDR3 protein. The sample contains fewer than 200,000 distinct CDR3 sequences, about 94% of which appear only once. CD8+ and CD4+ T cells from blood underwent TCR beta sequencing. Healthy donors matched for age and sex were used as controls. The sequenced sample was CD4+ T cells from PBMCs. The receptor's source is a human donor in good health.

CDR3 DNA sequence: TGTGCCAGTAGTATCGGACTAGCGGTGAACACCGGGGAGCTGTTTTTT. Translated, it gives CASSIGLAVNTGELFF. This rearrangement joins TRBV19 to TRBJ2-2, with 10 bases fitting TRBD2. The CDR3 is 16 residues long. CDR1 LNHDA and CDR2 SQIVND come from the germline V gene (reference sequence). Germline trimming cut 3 bases from V and 1 base from J; bases unmatched to any gene: 2.